This T cell receptor (beta chain) was found in a study of graft-versus-host responses after intestinal transplantation. TCRdb's copy holds only in-frame clones and misses some; the assay was immunoSEQ multiplex PCR. The repertoire has about 19,000 clones, around 40% of them found once; the top ten carry approximately 2%. After the reaction, proliferating CFSE-low CD3+CD4+ and CD3+CD8+ responders were sorted. This clone was picked up a small number of times. Study findings and constraints: With peak circulating GvH clone levels came an association with early post-transplant HvG declines.

The V gene's germline CDR1 is MDHEN and CDR2 SYDVKM. The V end was cut by 2 bases, the J end by 3 bases, with 3 bases between. CDR3 length equals 12 residues. This sample comprised alloreactive CD4+ T cells from a mixed lymphocyte reaction culture, obtained before transplantation. As to subset: CFSE-low proliferating T cells sorted from roughly six-day pre-transplant mixed lymphocyte reaction (GvH or HvG direction). The receptor was isolated from a human patient who was an organ donor for intestinal transplantation. The chain couples TRBV28 to TRBJ2-3, with D hard to call. CDR3 in amino acids: CASSLQTDTQYF. CDR3 coding DNA: TGTGCCAGCAGTTTACAAACAGATACGCAGTATTTT. Full variable domain (outside the CDR3, taken from reference TRBV28 and TRBJ2-3): DVKVTQSSRYLVKRTGEKVFLECVQDMDHENMFWYRQDPGLGLRLIYFSYDVKMKEKGDIPEGYSVSREKKERFSLILESASTNQTSMYLCASSLQTDTQYFGPGTRLTVL.